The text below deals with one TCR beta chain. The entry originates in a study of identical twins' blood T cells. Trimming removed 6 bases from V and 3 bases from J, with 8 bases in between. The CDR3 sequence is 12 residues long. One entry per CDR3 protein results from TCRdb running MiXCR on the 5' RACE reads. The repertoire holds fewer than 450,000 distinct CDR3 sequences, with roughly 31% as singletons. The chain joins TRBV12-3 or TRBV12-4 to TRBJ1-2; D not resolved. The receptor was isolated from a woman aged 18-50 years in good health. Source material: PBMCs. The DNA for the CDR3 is TGTGCCAGCAGGAAAGGATACTATGGCTACACCTTC. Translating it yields CASRKGYYGYTF.